One sample yielded the 29 T cell receptor beta chains listed below, sequenced in a study of T cell changes during pregnancy in multiple sclerosis. Profiled with immunoSEQ multiplex PCR; TCRdb holds only in-frame clones, not every one. The table shows over 40,000 clones, with more than 75% occurring only once. The sample consisted of CD8+ T cells from peripheral blood mononuclear cells, taken after pregnancy. These receptors came from a female donor in good health, enrolled as a control in a pregnancy study.

This clone was counted only a few times. J is TRBJ2-7 and V is TRBV7-9; D remains unclear. Germline loops: CDR1 SEHNR, CDR2 FQNEAQ (reference sequence). V lost 1 base and J 2 bases, leaving 6 bases between the germline ends. This CDR3 comprises 13 residues. The CDR3 protein is CASSLVSTYEQYF. CDR3 DNA sequence: TGTGCCAGCAGCTTAGTGTCCACCTACGAGCAGTACTTC.

The V gene is TRBV15, the J gene TRBJ1-1, with 10 bases aligning to TRBD1. CDR1 is LNHNV and CDR2 is YYDKDF in the germline V gene (reference sequence). The V segment lost 7 bases and the J segment 6 bases; nucleotides outside the gene matches: 11. The CDR3 consists of 15 residues. This CDR3 is CATNPRVGQGPEAFF. The CDR3 nucleotides are TGTGCCACCAATCCGAGGGTGGGACAGGGGCCTGAAGCTTTCTTT.

V and J are TRBV7-9 and TRBJ2-2; D remains unclear. Per germline, CDR1 SEHNR and CDR2 FQNEAQ (reference sequence). V was clipped by 5 bases and J by 6 bases, with 13 bases between them. The CDR3 has 14 residues. CDR3: CASSADTFPGELFF. CDR3 nucleotides: TGTGCCAGCAGCGCAGACACGTTCCCCGGGGAGCTGTTTTTT.

This clone was observed a few times. This chain connects TRBV29-1 to TRBJ2-7; the match to TRBD1 covers 7 bases. Germline V gene sequence: CDR1 SQVTM, CDR2 ANQGSEA. Germline trimming cut 8 bases from V and 2 bases from J; bases unmatched to any gene: 9. CDR3 length equals 13 residues. DNA for the CDR3: TGCAGCTATTTGACAGGGAATACCTACGAGCAGTACTTC. The encoded protein is CSYLTGNTYEQYF.

The chain joins TRBV19 to TRBJ1-1; D gene uncertain. CDR1 and CDR2 from the germline V gene are LNHDA and SQIVND (reference sequence). The CDR3 is 13 amino acids. The V and J ends lost 3 bases and 12 bases respectively, with 17 bases between them. CDR3 protein: CASSISPLPEPFF. The CDR3 DNA reads TGTGCCAGTAGTATTAGCCCGCTACCGGAACCTTTCTTT.

The J gene is TRBJ1-1, the V gene TRBV9; D ambiguous. CDR1 and CDR2 from the germline V gene are SGDLS and YYNGEE. The CDR3 runs to 14 residues. V was clipped by 0 bases and J by 8 bases, with 14 bases between them. The DNA for the CDR3 is TGTGCCAGCAGCGTAGCTGGCGTTACAGAGGAAGCTTTCTTT. The encoded protein is CASSVAGVTEEAFF.

V gene TRBV5-6 combines with J gene TRBJ1-1, with D unclear. The CDR3 has 15 residues. In germline, CDR1 is SGHDT, CDR2 YYEEEE. Between the trimmed V and J ends, which lost 3 bases and 3 bases, there was a span of 15 bases. The CDR3 loop reads CASSWADTLDTEAFF. Written as DNA, the CDR3 is TGTGCCAGCAGCTGGGCTGATACTTTGGACACTGAAGCTTTCTTT.

This chain uses TRBV5-4 with TRBJ2-2; 7 bases line up with TRBD2. In germline, CDR1 is SGHNT, CDR2 YYREEE (reference sequence). The CDR3 consists of 16 residues. The V segment lost 7 bases and the J segment 3 bases; nucleotides outside the gene matches: 12. As DNA, the CDR3 is TGTGCCAGCTTCCACCTTAGCGGGTATGACACCGGGGAGCTGTTTTTT. Its protein product is CASFHLSGYDTGELFF.

The chain has TRBV4-3 and TRBJ1-2, with a possible D match to TRBD1 (5 bases). Germline loops: CDR1 LGHNA, CDR2 YSLEER. CDR3 length: 14 residues. With 4 bases removed from V and 7 bases from J, the gap between germline ends came to 16 bases. The CDR3 DNA reads as TGCGCCAGCAGCCCTAGTGGCCAGGGATTTGGCTACACCTTC. Translation: CASSPSGQGFGYTF.

This clone was seen only once. The rearrangement links TRBV4-3 to TRBJ2-7; the match to TRBD1 covers 8 bases. Germline lookup yields CDR1 LGHNA and CDR2 YSLEER. This CDR3 is 15 amino acids long. J was trimmed by 5 bases and V by 3 bases; bases with no gene match: 9. CDR3 amino acids: CASSHQGAPLNEQYF. CDR3 nucleotides: TGCGCCAGCAGCCACCAGGGGGCTCCGTTGAACGAGCAGTACTTC.

This clone is termed medium-sized. This rearrangement joins TRBV7-9 to TRBJ2-7; possibly TRBD2 for D (6 bases). Deletions cut 1 base from V and 5 bases from J, with 15 bases between. The CDR3 has 15 amino acids. Looked up from germline, CDR1 is SEHNR and CDR2 is FQNEAQ (reference sequence). CDR3 nucleotide sequence: TGTGCCAGCAGCTTAGTCCTGGCCGGCGGGGACGAGCAGTACTTC. Its translation is CASSLVLAGGDEQYF.

The CDR3 is CASSRVADEQFF. The CDR3 DNA reads TGTGCCAGCTCCCGGGTGGCCGATGAGCAGTTCTTC. The chain combines TRBV7-9 with TRBJ2-1; D is undetermined. This CDR3 contains 12 residues. V shed 8 bases and J shed 8 bases, with 13 bases lying between them. CDR1 SEHNR and CDR2 FQNEAQ come from the germline V gene (reference sequence).

This clone was seen more than once but under ten times. The genes are TRBV5-1 and TRBJ2-1; TRBD2 aligns across 9 bases. Germline V gene lookup returns CDR1 SGHRS and CDR2 YFSETQ. This CDR3 comprises 15 residues. Trimming removed 3 bases from V and 7 bases from J; junction bases left unmatched: 8. The CDR3 protein is CASSSAGGRANEQFF. The CDR3 coding sequence is TGCGCCAGCAGCTCGGCGGGGGGGCGGGCGAATGAGCAGTTCTTC.

The chain has TRBV7-9 and TRBJ1-2; D unclear. V was cut by 1 base and J by 5 bases, with 5 bases left in between. The germline V gene has CDR1 SEHNR and CDR2 FQNEAQ (reference sequence). This CDR3 has 12 amino acids. The CDR3 DNA reads TGTGCCAGCAGCTTAGTGCGTTATGGCTACACCTTC. This encodes CASSLVRYGYTF.

The chain combines TRBV6-5 with TRBJ2-5; D might be TRBD1 (5 bases). This CDR3 spans 13 amino acids. Trimming shortened V by 7 bases and J by 6 bases, and 15 bases separated the two germline ends. Germline V gives CDR1 MNHEY, CDR2 SVGAGI. CDR3 in DNA: TGTGCCAGCAAAATTGGGGCAGGGCAGACCCAGTACTTC. This translates into CASKIGAGQTQYF.

The chain couples TRBV9 to TRBJ2-1; 13 bases agree with TRBD2. Germline V gene data show CDR1 as SGDLS and CDR2 as YYNGEE. The length of the CDR3 is 17 residues. V lost 3 bases and J lost 6; bases outside the gene matches: 9. The CDR3 DNA follows: TGTGCCAGCAGCGACGGACTAGCGGGGGTCTCGGGCAATGAGCAGTTCTTC. Protein product: CASSDGLAGVSGNEQFF.

The chain is built from TRBV4-1 and TRBJ2-1; 9 bases match TRBD2. The ends lost 2 bases at V and 9 bases at J; junction bases unmatched: 11. This CDR3 has 16 amino acids. Germline lookup yields CDR1 MGHRA and CDR2 YSYEKL. CDR3 in amino acids: CASSQLGGGGAGEQFF. CDR3 DNA: TGCGCCAGCAGCCAACTAGGGGGCGGGGGGGCCGGTGAGCAGTTCTTC.

This chain connects TRBV9 to TRBJ2-2, with 11 bases that match TRBD2. The CDR3 extends over 16 amino acids. The junction had 2 bases not matched to a gene; V was cut back by 0 bases and J by 4 bases. Germline V gene sequence: CDR1 SGDLS, CDR2 YYNGEE. The CDR3 sequence: CASSVGLAGGTGELFF. The CDR3 DNA sequence: TGTGCCAGCAGCGTAGGTCTAGCGGGGGGCACCGGGGAGCTGTTTTTT.

The chain joins TRBV4-1 to TRBJ2-5, with D perhaps TRBD2 (6 bases). The V end lost 3 bases, the J end lost 4 bases, and 18 bases lay between the germline ends. CDR3 length equals 16 residues. CDR1 is MGHRA and CDR2 is YSYEKL in the germline V gene. The CDR3 DNA follows: TGCGCCAGCAGCCATGGGGGGACTCCGGCCCCAGAGACCCAGTACTTC. Protein: CASSHGGTPAPETQYF.

This chain connects TRBV7-9 to TRBJ2-1, with 9 bases identical to TRBD2. The J segment lost 8 bases and the V segment lost 3 bases, leaving 5 bases of the junction unmatched. The CDR3 runs to 14 residues. Germline CDR1 and CDR2: SEHNR and FQNEAQ (reference sequence). The CDR3 loop is CASSFPSGEDEQFF. Written as DNA, the CDR3 is TGTGCCAGCAGCTTTCCTAGCGGGGAGGATGAGCAGTTCTTC.

J is TRBJ1-4 and V is TRBV1. TRBV1 is a pseudogene segment. The CDR3 is 13 amino acids. DNA for the CDR3: TGCACCAGCAGCCAAGATGGGCGGGTCCAACTGTTTTTT. Protein sequence: CTSSQDGRVQLFF.

In its sample, this clone was seen once. The chain uses TRBV7-9 and TRBJ2-7; tentatively, D is TRBD2 (5 bases). Germline assignment: CDR1 SEHNR and CDR2 FQNEAQ (reference sequence). V lost 2 bases and J 0 bases, leaving 11 bases between the germline ends. This CDR3 contains 15 residues. Here the CDR3 reads CASSLIPGSSYEQYF. As DNA, the CDR3 is TGTGCCAGCAGCTTAATACCGGGGAGCTCCTACGAGCAGTACTTC. Complete variable domain (other parts from reference TRBV7-9 and TRBJ2-7): DTGVSQNPRHKITKRGQNVTFRCDPISEHNRLYWYRQTLGQGPEFLTYFQNEAQLEKSRLLSDRFSAERPKGSFSTLEIQRTEQGDSAMYLCASSLIPGSSYEQYFGPGTRLTVT.

The chain is built from TRBV5-6 and TRBJ2-7, with TRBD1 identical over 9 bases. V shed 4 bases, J shed 3 bases, and the junction held 5 bases outside the gene matches. This CDR3 region has 14 residues. The germline gives CDR1 SGHDT, CDR2 YYEEEE. The CDR3 DNA follows: TGTGCCAGCAGCCCAGACAGGGGGATCTACGAGCAGTACTTC. Amino acids: CASSPDRGIYEQYF.

The genes are TRBV7-9 and TRBJ1-1; D not resolved. Looked up from germline, CDR1 is SEHNR and CDR2 is FQNEAQ (reference sequence). Trimming pared 1 base from V and 1 base from J, leaving 7 bases between. The CDR3 has 14 residues. CDR3 nucleotide sequence: TGTGCCAGCAGCTTAGAACGGGAGAACACTGAAGCTTTCTTT. Translated, it gives CASSLERENTEAFF.

The V gene is TRBV4-3, the J gene TRBJ2-3; no clear D gene. The germline gives CDR1 LGHNA, CDR2 YSLEER. Trimming removed 0 bases from V and 1 base from J, with 11 bases in between. The CDR3 covers 16 residues. The CDR3 reads CASSQDPSRGTDTQYF. The CDR3 coding sequence is TGCGCCAGCAGCCAAGACCCATCTCGGGGCACAGATACGCAGTATTTT.

This clone appeared once. The chain recombines TRBV27 with TRBJ2-2; 7 bases align to TRBD1. Trimming removed 6 bases from V and 4 bases from J; junction bases left unmatched: 8. The CDR3 sequence is 15 residues long. Looked up from germline, CDR1 is MNHEY and CDR2 is SMNVEV (reference sequence). In nucleotides, the CDR3 is TGTGCCAGCAGGCTCGGACAGGTTAGCACCGGGGAGCTGTTTTTT. Amino acids: CASRLGQVSTGELFF.

This clone came up a few times. J is TRBJ2-5 and V is TRBV27, with D tentatively TRBD1 (5 bases). This CDR3 region has 13 residues. V dropped 6 bases and J dropped 1 base, with 9 bases sitting between them. Germline V gene lookup returns CDR1 MNHEY and CDR2 SMNVEV (reference sequence). The CDR3 DNA reads as TGTGCCAGCAGCAGGGTCGTCCAAGAGACCCAGTACTTC. Translation: CASSRVVQETQYF.

The chain carries TRBV28 and TRBJ1-6, with a weak D call TRBD1 (6 bases). The CDR3 covers 14 residues. Trimming shortened V by 3 bases and J by 10 bases, and 13 bases separated the two germline ends. Germline CDR1 reads MDHEN; CDR2 reads SYDVKM. The CDR3 bases are TGTGCCAGCAGTTTTGGGGCAGGGGACTCACCCCTCCACTTT. Encoded protein: CASSFGAGDSPLHF.

The chain employs TRBV6-1 and TRBJ1-6; no firm D call. The CDR3 is made up of 19 amino acids. Germline assignment: CDR1 MNHNS and CDR2 SASEGT. V lost 4 bases and J lost 4, with 23 bases in between. The CDR3 loop reads CASSGDRTSRRAYNSPLHF. As DNA, the CDR3 is TGTGCCAGCAGTGGGGATAGGACTTCCCGAAGGGCTTATAATTCACCCCTCCACTTT.